This T cell receptor beta chain was identified in a study of cytomegalovirus exposure and HLA in healthy donors. CDR3 length: 18 residues. Trimming stripped 0 bases from V and 0 bases from J, with 12 bases between. Germline lookup yields CDR1 ENHRY and CDR2 SYGVKD. Amplification used 60 Vbeta primers and 13 Jbeta primers. The table came from immunoSEQ multiplex PCR; TCRdb's copy has only in-frame clones and leaves some out. This sample has 200,000 or so clones, with roughly 80% found just once. V is TRBV10-3 and J is TRBJ1-6, with a tentative D call TRBD1 (6 bases). Sequenced: PBMCs. The TCR originated in a man aged 50 to 60 in good health and CMV-seronegative. CDR3 residues: CAISESGGGASYNSPLHF. The CDR3 bases are TGTGCCATCAGTGAGTCAGGAGGGGGGGCCTCCTATAATTCACCCCTCCACTTT.